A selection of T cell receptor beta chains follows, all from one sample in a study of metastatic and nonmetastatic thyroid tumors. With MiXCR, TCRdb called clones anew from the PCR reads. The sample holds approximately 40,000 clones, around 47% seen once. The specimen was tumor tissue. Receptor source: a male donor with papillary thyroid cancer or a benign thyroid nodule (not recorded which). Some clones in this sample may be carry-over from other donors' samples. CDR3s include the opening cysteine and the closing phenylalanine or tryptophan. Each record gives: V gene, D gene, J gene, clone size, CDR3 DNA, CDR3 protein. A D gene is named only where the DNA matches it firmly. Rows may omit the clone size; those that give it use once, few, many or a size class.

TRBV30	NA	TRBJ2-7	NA	TGTGCCTGGAGTGTATCTGACGGGTACGAGCAGTACTTC	CAWSVSDGYEQYF
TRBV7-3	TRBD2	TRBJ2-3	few	TGTGCCAGCAGCTTAATTGGCGGGAGGGCCTCGGCAGATACGCAGTATTTT	CASSLIGGRASADTQYF
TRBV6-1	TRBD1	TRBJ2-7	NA	TGTGCCAGCAGTGAAGCCTCATGGGACAGCTCCTACGAGCAGTACTTC	CASSEASWDSSYEQYF
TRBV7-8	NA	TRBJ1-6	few	TGTGCCAGCAGCCTAGACCCGGGCGCCCTCCACTTT	CASSLDPGALHF
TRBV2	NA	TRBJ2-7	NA	TGTGCCAGCAGCGACTTTGGCCCTTCGGGTCTGCCGTACGAGCAGTACTTC	CASSDFGPSGLPYEQYF
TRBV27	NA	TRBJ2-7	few	TGTGCCAGCAGTTCGTCCCCGGACGGGAACCACGAGCAGTACTTC	CASSSSPDGNHEQYF
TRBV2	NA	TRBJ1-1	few	TGTGCCAGCATTGGACTCAACACTGAAGCTTTCTTT	CASIGLNTEAFF
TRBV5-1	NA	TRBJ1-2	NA	TGCGCCAGCGGAGTGGGGTCATGGCCCTATGGCTACACCTTC	CASGVGSWPYGYTF
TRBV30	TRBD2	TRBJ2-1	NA	TGTGCCTGGGGTCTCAACGGGGGGGCAGGTGAGCAGTTCTTC	CAWGLNGGAGEQFF
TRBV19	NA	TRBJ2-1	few	TGTGCCAGTAGTAAGGACGGTCGCTCCTACAATGAGCAGTTCTTC	CASSKDGRSYNEQFF
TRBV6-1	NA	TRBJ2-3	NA	TGTGCCAGCAGCCAGCGGTTAAGCACAGATACGCAGTATTTT	CASSQRLSTDTQYF
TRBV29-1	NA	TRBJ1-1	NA	TGCAGCGTTGAAGGACAGATGAACACTGAAGCTTTCTTT	CSVEGQMNTEAFF
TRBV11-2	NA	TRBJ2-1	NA	TGTGCCAGCAGCCAGGGAGGGGGTGGATACAATGAGCAGTTCTTC	CASSQGGGGYNEQFF
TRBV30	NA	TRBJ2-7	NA	TGTGCCTCTAAAGGTCTCCTTGCTTACGAGCAGTACTTC	CASKGLLAYEQYF
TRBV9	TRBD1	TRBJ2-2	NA	TGTGCCAGCAGCTTTTACGGACAGGGCCACGGGGAGCTGTTTTTT	CASSFYGQGHGELFF
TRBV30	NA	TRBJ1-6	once	TGTGCCTGGAACCGGGACACCTATAATTCACCCCTCCACTTT	CAWNRDTYNSPLHF
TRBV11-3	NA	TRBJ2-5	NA	TGTGCCAGCAGCAGGAGGCAATTTGATACCCAGTACTTC	CASSRRQFDTQYF
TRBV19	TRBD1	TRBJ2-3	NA	TGTGCCAGTAGAACCCGGGGGACAGGCGAAAGCACAGATACGCAGTATTTT	CASRTRGTGESTDTQYF
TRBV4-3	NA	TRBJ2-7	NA	TGCGCCAGCAGCCAAGATCGAGGTGGTAGCGGAGCCTACGAGCAGTACTTC	CASSQDRGGSGAYEQYF
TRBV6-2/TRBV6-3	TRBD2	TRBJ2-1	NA	TGTGCCAGCCCCCTAGGAGGGAAGGGGACTAGCGGGAGTCTCAATGAGCAGTTCTTC	CASPLGGKGTSGSLNEQFF
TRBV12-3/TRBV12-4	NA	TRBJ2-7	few	TGTGCCAGCAGTCCACAAGCGGAATTGTGTTACGAGCAGTACTTC	CASSPQAELCYEQYF
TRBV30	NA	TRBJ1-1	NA	TGTGCCTGGAACCCAACGGACTCGTTCGGAACTGAAGCTTTCTTT	CAWNPTDSFGTEAFF
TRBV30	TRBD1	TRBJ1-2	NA	TGTGCCTGGCGAACCACAGGGGGCGCGGGCTACACCTTC	CAWRTTGGAGYTF
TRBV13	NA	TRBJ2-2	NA	TGTGCCAGCAGCTTAGCCGGACTTAACACCGGGGAGCTGTTTTTT	CASSLAGLNTGELFF
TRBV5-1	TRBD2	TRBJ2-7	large	TGCGCCAGCAGCTTAGGACTAGCGGGATCCCCGGGTTGGGCGGAGCAGTACTTC	CASSLGLAGSPGWAEQYF
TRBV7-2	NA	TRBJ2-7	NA	TGTGCCAGCAGCTTAGTAACAGGAGAAGGCTACGAGCAGTACTTC	CASSLVTGEGYEQYF
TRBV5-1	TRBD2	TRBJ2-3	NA	TGCGCCAGCAGCCCCGTGGGTCTAGCGGGAGGTATAGATACGCAGTATTTT	CASSPVGLAGGIDTQYF
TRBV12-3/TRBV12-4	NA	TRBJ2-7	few	TGTGCCAGCAGCCGGGGGGCATTCGAGCAGTACTTC	CASSRGAFEQYF
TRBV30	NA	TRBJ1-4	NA	TGTGCCTGGAGTGGGGGACTGGGTAATGAAAAACTGTTTTTT	CAWSGGLGNEKLFF
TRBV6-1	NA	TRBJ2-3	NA	TGTGCCAGCAGTGAAGGTTGGGACGTCGGAGCGGATACGCAGTATTTT	CASSEGWDVGADTQYF
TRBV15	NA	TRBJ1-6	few	TGTGCCACCAGCAGAGACGGGGATGGCGATTCACCCCTCCACTTT	CATSRDGDGDSPLHF
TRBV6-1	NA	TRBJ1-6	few	TGTGCCAGCAGTTCCGGGGTCGCTAATTCACCCCTCCACTTT	CASSSGVANSPLHF
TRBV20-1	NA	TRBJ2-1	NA	TGCAGTGCTAGATCGCCGGGCTCATACAATGAGCAGTTCTTC	CSARSPGSYNEQFF
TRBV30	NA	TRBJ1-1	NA	TGTGCCTGTTCCCGGGGACACTACACTGAAGCTTTCTTT	CACSRGHYTEAFF
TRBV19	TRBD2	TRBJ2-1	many	TGTGCCAGTAGTATAGCCAGCGGGGGGGCCGGAGTCTACAATGAGCAGTTCTTC	CASSIASGGAGVYNEQFF
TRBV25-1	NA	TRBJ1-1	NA	TGTGCCAGCAGTGAAGGGGCGGAAAACACTGAAGCTTTCTTT	CASSEGAENTEAFF
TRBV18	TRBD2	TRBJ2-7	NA	TGTGCCAGCTCACCACGTATAGGGAGGGATAGCGAGCAGTACTTC	CASSPRIGRDSEQYF
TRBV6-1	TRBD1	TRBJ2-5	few	TGTGCCAGCAGTCCCGAATGGACAGGACAAGAGACCCAGTACTTC	CASSPEWTGQETQYF
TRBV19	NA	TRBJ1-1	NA	TGTGCCAGTAGGGAGAACACTGAAGCTTTCTTT	CASRENTEAFF
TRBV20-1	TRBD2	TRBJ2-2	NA	TGCAGTGCTAGAGCGGGAGGGAACACCGGGGAGCTGTTTTTT	CSARAGGNTGELFF
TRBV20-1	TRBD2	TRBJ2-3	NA	TGCAGTACAATGACTAGCGGGAGTCCGAATACGCAGTATTTT	CSTMTSGSPNTQYF
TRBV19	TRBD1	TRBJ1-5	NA	TGTGCCAGTAGTATAAGGGGGCGACCCCTATATAGCAATCAGCCCCAGCATTTT	CASSIRGRPLYSNQPQHF
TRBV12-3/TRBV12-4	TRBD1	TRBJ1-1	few	TGTGCCAGCAGGACAGGGCAGAACACTGAAGCTTTCTTT	CASRTGQNTEAFF
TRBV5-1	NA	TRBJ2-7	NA	TGCGCCAGCAGCTCAAGAGACGGGAACTACGAGCAGTACTTC	CASSSRDGNYEQYF
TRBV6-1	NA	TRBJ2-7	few	TGTGCCAGCATGGCCGCGAGAGGAGGTCACGAGCAGTACTTC	CASMAARGGHEQYF
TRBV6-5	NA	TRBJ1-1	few	TGTGCCAGCAGTTCCTCGGAAAGGGGCTGGAGGTGGAACACTGAAGCTTTCTTT	CASSSSERGWRWNTEAFF
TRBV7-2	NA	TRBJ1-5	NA	TGTGCCAGCAGCACCGGGGATTATAGCAATCAGCCCCAGCATTTT	CASSTGDYSNQPQHF
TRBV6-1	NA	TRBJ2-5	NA	TGTGCCAGTAAACTGGGACGGACCCAAGAGACCCAGTACTTC	CASKLGRTQETQYF
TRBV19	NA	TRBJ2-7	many	TGTGCCAGTAGTTCCCTCGGAGGCCCCTACGAGCAGTACTTC	CASSSLGGPYEQYF
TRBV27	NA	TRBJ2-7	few	TGTGCCAGCAGTTTATGGTCTCAGGGGGGCTACGAGCAGTACTTC	CASSLWSQGGYEQYF
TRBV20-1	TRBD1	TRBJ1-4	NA	TGCAGTGCTAGAGTGGGGACAGAAAATGAAAAACTGTTTTTT	CSARVGTENEKLFF
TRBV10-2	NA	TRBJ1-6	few	TGCGCCAGCAGTGAGGCAACTTCCGGGACACGAGGTTCACCCCTCCACTTT	CASSEATSGTRGSPLHF
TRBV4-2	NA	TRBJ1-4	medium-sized	TGTGCCAGCAGCCAAGAAAGTCTTATGGGTGAAAAACTGTTTTTT	CASSQESLMGEKLFF
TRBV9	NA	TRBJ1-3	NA	TGTGCCAGCAGCGCCCTGGAGACAGGTGTTAACACCATATATTTT	CASSALETGVNTIYF
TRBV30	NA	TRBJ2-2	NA	TGTGCCTGGAGTGTAGGGCAGTTGAACACCGGGGAGCTGTTTTTT	CAWSVGQLNTGELFF
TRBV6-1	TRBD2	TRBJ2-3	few	TGTGCCAGCAGTGAATCTTCGGGAGGGCCAGATACGCAGTATTTT	CASSESSGGPDTQYF
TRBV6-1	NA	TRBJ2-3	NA	TGTGCCAGCAGTGACAGGGGAAAGGCAGATACGCAGTATTTT	CASSDRGKADTQYF